This T cell receptor (beta chain) was retrieved from a study of OX40 agonist ivuxolimab in advanced cancers. For the study in its entirety: The costimulatory receptor OX40 (CD134) was targeted by ivuxolimab, a fully human IgG2 agonistic monoclonal antibody. Intravenous ivuxolimab was administered to patients every 2 weeks at six dose levels: 0.01, 0.1, 0.3, 1.5, 3 and 10 mg/kg. Of the 50 to 55 dose-escalation patients, hepatocellular carcinoma was present in approximately 20, melanoma in around 15, renal cell carcinoma in 9 and head and neck cancer in 9. A male proportion of roughly 80% and a mean age of around 60 years, ranging from 23 to 79, were recorded for the dose-escalation cohort. Patients were allowed to have had prior anti-PD-1, anti-PD-L1 or anti-CTLA-4 therapy, and approximately 41% of the dose-escalation patients had previously received checkpoint inhibitors. Partial responses were achieved by three dose-escalation patients, of whom one had hepatocellular carcinoma and two had cutaneous melanoma. The purpose of peripheral TCRbeta sequencing was to test whether ivuxolimab changed TCR sequence diversity and led to clonal T-cell expansion. The paper covers the monotherapy dose-escalation part of the phase I ivuxolimab trial, which included N of about 50 patients.

V and J are trimmed by 4 bases and 5 bases, and the gene matches miss 5 bases of the junction. The CDR3 contains 14 residues, cysteine and phenylalanine counted. Only the CDR3 DNA is retained, 42 bases long and in frame from the first base. For CDR1 and CDR2, the germline V gene lists SNHLY and FYNNEI. Patients with a history of autoimmune disease or receiving systemic immunosuppression were excluded from the trial. Peripheral blood for TCR sequencing was drawn from every dose cohort at baseline, at cycle 4 day 1 and at cycle 7 day 1. Samples were obtained from an open-label, multicenter, first-in-human phase I dose-escalation trial of ivuxolimab. Adults with locally advanced or metastatic melanoma, renal cell, hepatocellular, or head and neck squamous cell carcinoma were enrolled in the trial. Before TCR sequencing, CD4+ T cells and CD8+ T cells were sorted from peripheral blood as separate populations.

Concerning this clone: Its binding antigen is unknown. No much larger clonotype is one base removed from it; base qualities were not supplied.

For sequencing of the TCRbeta CDR3 region, genomic DNA was extracted from the sorted cells. The immunoSEQ Assay was used for sequencing of TCRbeta CDR3 regions. TCRdb took over this immuneACCESS table, retaining in-frame rearrangements with V and J assigned. Such tables are incomplete; in checked studies, under half of the missing clones stem from an unresolved V gene, and the remainder is unexplained. This sample comprises under 25,000 clones, under 90% of them detected only once. Around a fifth of the sample rests with the top ten. What the research found in general, with its limitations: At doses from 0.1 to 3.0 mg/kg, clonal expansion was seen in both CD4+ and CD8+ blood T cells between baseline and week 6. After ivuxolimab, CD8+ T cells had more expanded clones than CD4+ T cells on average. Low levels of normalized T-cell clonal expansion were also seen in some patients who did not respond. The antigen specificity of the peripheral T cells that underwent clonal expansion was not determined. In partial responders in the 0.1-3.0 mg/kg groups, normalized peripheral clonal expansion was found to be among the lowest, especially among CD8+ T cells.

The source material was CD4+ or CD8+ T cells sorted from blood, sampled in a trial of the OX40 agonist ivuxolimab. This clonotype was sampled from an adult with an advanced solid tumor such as melanoma, head and neck, liver or kidney cancer. The rearrangement joined TRBV2 to TRBJ2-1, with 7 bases aligning to TRBD2. In nucleotides, the sequence is TGTGCCAGCAGTGGGCGGGAGTTCAACAATGAGCAGTTCTTC. Translated, this is CASSGREFNNEQFF. Reference TRBV2 and TRBJ2-1 proteins supply the regions before and after the CDR3; the full variable domain is: EPEVTQTPSHQVTQMGQEVILRCVPISNHLYFYWYRQILGQKVEFLVSFYNNEISEKSEIFDDQFSVERPDGSNFTLKIRSTKLEDSAMYFCASSGREFNNEQFFGPGTRLTVL.